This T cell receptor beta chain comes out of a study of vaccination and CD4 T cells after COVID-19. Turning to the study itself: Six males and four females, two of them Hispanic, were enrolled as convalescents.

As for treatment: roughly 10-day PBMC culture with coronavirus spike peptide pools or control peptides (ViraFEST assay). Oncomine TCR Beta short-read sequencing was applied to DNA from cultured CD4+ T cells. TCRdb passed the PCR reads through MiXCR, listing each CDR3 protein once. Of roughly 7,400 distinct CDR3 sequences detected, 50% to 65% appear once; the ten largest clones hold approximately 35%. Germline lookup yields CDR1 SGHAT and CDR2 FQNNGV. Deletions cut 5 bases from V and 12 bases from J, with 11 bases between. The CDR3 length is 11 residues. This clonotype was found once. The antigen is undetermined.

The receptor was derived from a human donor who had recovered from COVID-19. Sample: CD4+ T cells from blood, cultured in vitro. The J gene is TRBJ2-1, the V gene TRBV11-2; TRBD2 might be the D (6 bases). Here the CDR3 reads CASSRTSSQFF. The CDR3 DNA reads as TGTGCCAGCAGCCGAACTAGCTCGCAGTTCTTC.